The 24 T cell receptor beta chains in this list originate from one sample, sequenced in a study of blood T cell repertoires in COVID-19. Assay used: immunoSEQ multiplex PCR; TCRdb lists only in-frame clones, some missing. The sample has fewer than 150,000 clones, roughly 90% seen once; the top ten hold approximately 10%. Input material: peripheral blood. These receptors were obtained from a man aged 50 or older with active or convalescent COVID-19.

This clone was counted between two and nine times. The rearrangement links TRBV24-1 to TRBJ2-2, with TRBD1 matching over 10 bases. CDR1 is KGHDR and CDR2 is SFDVKD in the germline V gene. V shed 4 bases, J shed 5 bases, and the junction held 9 bases outside the gene matches. The CDR3 is made up of 17 amino acids. CDR3 coding DNA: TGTGCCACCAGTGAGGACACCGGGACAGGGGTGACCGGGGAGCTGTTTTTT. This sequence encodes CATSEDTGTGVTGELFF.

V is TRBV11-2 and J is TRBJ1-4; 7 nucleotides match TRBD1. Germline lookup yields CDR1 SGHAT and CDR2 FQNNGV. The CDR3 is made up of 14 amino acids. With V trimmed by 4 bases and J by 7 bases, 6 bases remained unmatched. CDR3 amino acids: CASSWRGRGEKLFF. The CDR3 coding sequence is TGTGCCAGCAGCTGGAGGGGGCGAGGTGAAAAACTGTTTTTT. Full variable domain (remainder filled in from reference TRBV11-2 and TRBJ1-4): EAGVAQSPRYKIIEKRQSVAFWCNPISGHATLYWYQQILGQGPKLLIQFQNNGVVDDSQLPKDRFSAERLKGVDSTLKIQPAKLEDSAVYLCASSWRGRGEKLFFGSGTQLSVL.

The chain has TRBV4-3 and TRBJ2-5, with 8 bases lining up with TRBD1. The junction had 10 bases not matched to a gene; V was cut back by 1 base and J by 6 bases. The CDR3 totals 16 residues. From germline, CDR1 is LGHNA and CDR2 YSLEER. CDR3 protein: CASSQADRDQVQTQYF. CDR3 coding DNA: TGCGCCAGCAGCCAAGCGGACAGGGACCAGGTGCAGACCCAGTACTTC.

In its sample, this clone was seen once. The genes are TRBV27 and TRBJ2-2; tentative D call: TRBD2 (6 bases). Trimming stripped 2 bases from V and 4 bases from J, with 8 bases between. This CDR3 spans 14 amino acids. Germline values: CDR1 MNHEY, CDR2 SMNVEV (reference sequence). DNA for the CDR3: TGTGCCAGCAGTTTAGCCGGGGGCACCGGGGAGCTGTTTTTT. Protein: CASSLAGGTGELFF.

J is TRBJ2-7 and V is TRBV14, with 15 bases lining up with TRBD2. The germline CDR1 and CDR2 sequences are SGHDN and FVKESK. The CDR3 has 19 residues. With V trimmed by 5 bases and J by 3 bases, 14 bases remained unmatched. CDR3 in DNA: TGTGCCAGCAGCTCGGGACTAGCGGGAGGCTCTCACCACGGCTACGAGCAGTACTTC. Its protein product is CASSSGLAGGSHHGYEQYF.

V gene TRBV28 combines with J gene TRBJ1-1; tentative D call: TRBD1 (6 bases). CDR1 is MDHEN, CDR2 SYDVKM, per germline. The CDR3 length is 15 residues. Between the trimmed V and J ends, which lost 2 bases and 0 bases, there was a span of 10 bases. The CDR3 DNA sequence: TGTGCCAGCAGTTTACGGGGGGCGGTGAACACTGAAGCTTTCTTT. Encoded protein: CASSLRGAVNTEAFF.

In its sample, this clone was seen a few times. This CDR3 reads CAISEWDRVHSGNTIYF. The DNA for the CDR3 is TGTGCCATCAGTGAGTGGGACAGGGTCCACTCTGGAAACACCATATATTTT. This sequence joins TRBV10-3 and TRBJ1-3, with TRBD1 matching over 9 bases. CDR1 and CDR2 from the germline V gene are ENHRY and SYGVKD. The CDR3 totals 17 residues. V lost 1 base to trimming and J lost 0 bases; unmatched junction nucleotides: 4.

The chain recombines TRBV5-4 with TRBJ2-3; TRBD2 matches at 7 bases. The CDR3 loop spans 15 amino acids. V was clipped by 4 bases and J by 3 bases; unmatched bases: 8. Germline V gives CDR1 SGHNT, CDR2 YYREEE (reference sequence). Written as DNA, the CDR3 is TGTGCCAGCAGCCCCTCGGGGGGAGGAACAGATACGCAGTATTTT. The encoded protein is CASSPSGGGTDTQYF.

The sample holds one count of this clone. This chain joins TRBV3-1 (or the pseudogene TRBV3-2) and TRBJ1-5; D remains unclear. Trimming shortened V by 3 bases and J by 1 base, and 7 bases separated the two germline ends. Germline lookup yields CDR1 LGHDT and CDR2 YNNKEL (reference sequence). The CDR3 length is 14 residues. The CDR3 nucleotides read TGTGCCAGCAGCCAGGGAGGGAGCAATCAGCCCCAGCATTTT. It encodes CASSQGGSNQPQHF.

The chain carries TRBV6-5 and TRBJ2-5, with D possibly matching TRBD2 (5 bases). Germline-derived CDR1 and CDR2 are MNHEY and SVGAGI. V lost 0 bases to trimming and J lost 2 bases, with 13 bases between them. This CDR3 has 16 residues. CDR3 sequence: CASSYSFSSSQETQYF. The DNA of the CDR3 is TGTGCCAGCAGTTACTCGTTTTCTAGCAGTCAAGAGACCCAGTACTTC.

The chain links TRBV6-5 to TRBJ1-1; D unresolved. This CDR3 contains 12 residues. CDR1 and CDR2 (germline): MNHEY, SVGAGI. Trimming left V 4 bases short and J 7 bases short, with 10 bases between. CDR3 sequence (DNA): TGTGCCAGCAGTTCCCCTAATTATGAAGCTTTCTTT. Its translation: CASSSPNYEAFF.

The chain links TRBV7-2 to TRBJ2-7; 9 positions match TRBD2. CDR1 and CDR2 from the germline V gene are SGHTA and FQGNSA. The trim removed 2 bases at V and 4 bases at J, leaving 6 bases unmatched. The CDR3 is 15 residues long. As DNA, the CDR3 is TGTGCCAGCAGCTTACAGGCGGGAGGGCCGTACGAGCAGTACTTC. Amino acids: CASSLQAGGPYEQYF.

In this sample, this clone turned up once. The CDR3 DNA reads TGCAGCGTTGAAGATCGGGTACAGGGCAACTATGGCTACACCTTC. Its protein product is CSVEDRVQGNYGYTF. This chain uses TRBV29-1 with TRBJ1-2; TRBD1 is a possible D gene (6 bases). Per germline, CDR1 SQVTM and CDR2 ANQGSEA. Trimming took off 0 bases at V and 2 bases at J, with 13 bases between the two ends. The CDR3 sequence is 15 residues long.

V usage is TRBV28 and J usage is TRBJ2-7; 8 bases match TRBD2. Trimming at V came to 6 bases and at J to 6 bases, leaving 10 bases not matched to a gene. Germline assignment: CDR1 MDHEN and CDR2 SYDVKM. This CDR3 region has 14 residues. The CDR3 nucleotides are TGTGCCAGCAGAGCGGGAGTGAGGGGCAGCGAGCAGTACTTC. Translated, it gives CASRAGVRGSEQYF. Full variable domain (missing parts from reference TRBV28 and TRBJ2-7): DVKVTQSSRYLVKRTGEKVFLECVQDMDHENMFWYRQDPGLGLRLIYFSYDVKMKEKGDIPEGYSVSREKKERFSLILESASTNQTSMYLCASRAGVRGSEQYFGPGTRLTVT.

This rearrangement joins TRBV2 to TRBJ1-1, with 9 bases identical to TRBD1. The CDR3 length is 15 residues. V was pared by 3 bases and J by 4 bases, with 6 bases of the junction left unmatched. Per the germline V gene, CDR1 is SNHLY and CDR2 is FYNNEI. CDR3 nucleotide sequence: TGTGCCAGCAGTGATATACAGGGGGCGCGCACTGAAGCTTTCTTT. Protein product: CASSDIQGARTEAFF.

This clone was detected once. This rearrangement joins TRBV28 to TRBJ1-5; TRBD1 aligns across 8 bases. V shed 10 bases, J shed 0 bases, and the junction held 5 bases outside the gene matches. The CDR3 sequence is 14 residues long. Germline-derived CDR1 and CDR2 are MDHEN and SYDVKM. CDR3 loop: CATRTGNSNQPQHF. The CDR3 DNA reads as TGTGCCACCCGGACAGGGAATAGCAATCAGCCCCAGCATTTT. The full variable domain, with the rest looked up from reference TRBV28 and TRBJ1-5, is DVKVTQSSRYLVKRTGEKVFLECVQDMDHENMFWYRQDPGLGLRLIYFSYDVKMKEKGDIPEGYSVSREKKERFSLILESASTNQTSMYLCATRTGNSNQPQHFGDGTRLSIL.

The chain uses TRBV28 and TRBJ1-6; D possibly corresponds to TRBD1 (5 bases). The V gene lost 1 base and the J gene lost 6 bases, with 16 bases spanning the gap. CDR1 MDHEN and CDR2 SYDVKM come from the germline V gene. The CDR3 consists of 17 residues. CDR3 coding DNA: TGTGCCAGCAGTTTATCTACCGGGGGGAGTGGTAATTCACCCCTCCACTTT. It is translated as CASSLSTGGSGNSPLHF.

The chain couples TRBV11-2 to TRBJ1-2; D not certain. The germline CDR1 and CDR2 sequences are SGHAT and FQNNGV. The CDR3 has 15 amino acids. The V end was cut by 1 base, the J end by 3 bases, with 12 bases between. The CDR3 nucleotides read TGTGCCAGCAGCTTAGTGCCAGGCGAATACTATGGCTACACCTTC. It yields the protein CASSLVPGEYYGYTF.

This chain links TRBV29-1 with TRBJ2-5, with 8 bases fitting TRBD2. The J segment lost 4 bases and the V segment lost 6 bases, leaving 13 bases of the junction unmatched. Per germline, CDR1 SQVTM and CDR2 ANQGSEA. The CDR3 spans 15 residues. CDR3 sequence: CSVDLRTSFRETQYF. As DNA, the CDR3 is TGCAGCGTGGATTTAAGGACTAGCTTCAGAGAGACCCAGTACTTC. The full variable domain, completed using reference TRBV29-1 and TRBJ2-5, is SAVISQKPSRDICQRGTSLTIQCQVDSQVTMMFWYRQQPGQSLTLIATANQGSEATYESGFVIDKFPISRPNLTFSTLTVSNMSPEDSSIYLCSVDLRTSFRETQYFGPGTRLLVL.

The chain uses TRBV11-3 and TRBJ2-2; D ambiguous. CDR3 length: 16 residues. V was trimmed by 5 bases and J by 4 bases, leaving 17 bases between them. Per the germline V gene, CDR1 is SGHNT and CDR2 is YENEEA. DNA of the CDR3: TGTGCCAGCAGCACATCGCTGATCTCGGGCACCGGGGAGCTGTTTTTT. As protein: CASSTSLISGTGELFF.

This chain links TRBV19 with TRBJ2-2; TRBD1 matches 7 bases. CDR1 and CDR2 from the germline V gene are LNHDA and SQIVND (reference sequence). Trimming cost V 6 bases and J 1 base; bases outside gene matches: 5. CDR3 length equals 15 residues. Here the CDR3 DNA reads TGTGCCAGTAGCCCGCGACAGGGGAACACCGGGGAGCTGTTTTTT. Encoded protein: CASSPRQGNTGELFF.

V and J are TRBV6-5 and TRBJ1-2; perhaps TRBD1 as D (5 bases). This CDR3 contains 13 residues. Germline values: CDR1 MNHEY, CDR2 SVGAGI. Deletions cut 6 bases from V and 3 bases from J, with 11 bases between. CDR3 loop: CASRGVRDYGYTF. The CDR3 coding sequence is TGTGCCAGCAGAGGGGTGCGCGACTATGGCTACACCTTC.

This clone was seen just once. This chain uses TRBV7-2 with TRBJ2-7, with D possibly matching TRBD1 (5 bases). Germline CDR1 is SGHTA and CDR2 is FQGNSA. There are 14 residues in the CDR3. V was trimmed by 2 bases and J by 5 bases, leaving 13 bases between them. The CDR3 DNA sequence: TGTGCCAGCAGCTTACAGGGAAAGATCGACGAGCAGTACTTC. Translation gives CASSLQGKIDEQYF.

This clone is a singleton in its sample. The rearrangement joins TRBV10-3 to TRBJ2-1; the D gene is possibly TRBD2 (6 bases). Germline V gene sequence: CDR1 ENHRY, CDR2 SYGVKD. V was clipped by 6 bases and J by 1 base, with 22 bases between them. This CDR3 contains 18 residues. CDR3 nucleotides: TGTGCCATCAGGGGACTTCCACCAACCATCATATCCTACAATGAGCAGTTCTTC. This translates into CAIRGLPPTIISYNEQFF.